The sequence of this TCR beta chain was determined in a study of identical twins. This CDR3 region has 16 residues. The germline V gene encodes CDR1 SGHRS and CDR2 YFSETQ. V lost 0 bases to trimming and J lost 2 bases; unmatched junction nucleotides: 5. TCRdb reprocessed the 5' RACE reads with MiXCR, giving one entry per CDR3 protein. The sample yields approximately 500,000 distinct CDR3 sequences, 13% to 15% seen once. This sample was shared with a second study, whose subject was yellow fever vaccine responses in identical twins.

The receptor comes from a woman in her late teens or twenties in good health. The sample consisted of CD4+ T cells sorted from blood. This chain uses TRBV5-1 with TRBJ2-3, with 8 bases that match TRBD2. The CDR3 loop reads CASSLDGRADTDTQYF. The CDR3 DNA reads as TGCGCCAGCAGCTTGGACGGGAGGGCAGACACAGATACGCAGTATTTT.